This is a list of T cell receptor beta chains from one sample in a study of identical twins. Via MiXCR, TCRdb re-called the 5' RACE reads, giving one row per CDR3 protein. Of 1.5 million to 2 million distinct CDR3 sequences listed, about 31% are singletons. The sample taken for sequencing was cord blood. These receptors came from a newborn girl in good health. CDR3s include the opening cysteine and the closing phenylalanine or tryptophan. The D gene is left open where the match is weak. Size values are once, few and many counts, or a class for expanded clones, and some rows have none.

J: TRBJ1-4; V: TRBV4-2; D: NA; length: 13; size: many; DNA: TGTGCCAGCAGCCGTGTCGACAGGGAAAAACTGTTTTTT; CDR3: CASSRVDREKLFF
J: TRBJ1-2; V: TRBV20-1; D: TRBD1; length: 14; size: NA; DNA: TGCAGTGCTAGCAACAGGGGGCTCAACTATGGCTACACCTTC; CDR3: CSASNRGLNYGYTF
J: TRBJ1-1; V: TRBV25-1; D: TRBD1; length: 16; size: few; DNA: TGTGCCAGCAGTGAATTGGGCGGACAGGGGAACACTGAAGCTTTCTTT; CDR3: CASSELGGQGNTEAFF
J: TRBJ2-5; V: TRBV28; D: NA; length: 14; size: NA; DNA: TGTGCCAGCAGTTTAGGGGGATCAAGTGAGACCCAGTACTTC; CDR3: CASSLGGSSETQYF
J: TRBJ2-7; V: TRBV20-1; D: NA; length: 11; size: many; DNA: TGCAGTGCTAGAGAGTCCTACGAGCAGTACTTC; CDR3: CSARESYEQYF
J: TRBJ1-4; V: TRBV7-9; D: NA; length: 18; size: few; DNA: TGTGCCAGCAGCTTAGTCGCCACTCGGGACGGCCTTAATGAAAAACTGTTTTTT; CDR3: CASSLVATRDGLNEKLFF
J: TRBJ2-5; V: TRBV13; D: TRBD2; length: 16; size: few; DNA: TGTGCCAGCAGCGCCCGACTAGCGAGGGACCAAGAGACCCAGTACTTC; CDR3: CASSARLARDQETQYF
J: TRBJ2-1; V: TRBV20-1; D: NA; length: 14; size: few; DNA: TGCAGTGCTAGTGACTATAATTCCTACAATGAGCAGTTCTTC; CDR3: CSASDYNSYNEQFF
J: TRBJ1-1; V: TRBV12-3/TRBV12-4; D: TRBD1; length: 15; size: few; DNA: TGTGCCAGCAGTGTTCCGGGGACAGGGAACACTGAAGCTTTCTTT; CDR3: CASSVPGTGNTEAFF
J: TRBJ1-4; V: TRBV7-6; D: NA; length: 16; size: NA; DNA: TGTGCCAGCAGCCCCAAGACAGGAGCAACTAATGAAAAACTGTTTTTT; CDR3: CASSPKTGATNEKLFF
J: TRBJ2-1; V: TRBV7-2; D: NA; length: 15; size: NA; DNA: TGTGCCAGCAGCCCAACCGACTCCCCAGGGAATGAGCAGTTCTTC; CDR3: CASSPTDSPGNEQFF
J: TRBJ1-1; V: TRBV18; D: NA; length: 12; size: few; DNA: TGTGCCAGCTCACCAAATCTAGCGGAAGCTTTCTTT; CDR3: CASSPNLAEAFF
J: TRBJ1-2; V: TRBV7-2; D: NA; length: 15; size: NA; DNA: TGTGCCAGCAGCTTAGTCGGGGAAGGAGGCTATGGCTACACCTTC; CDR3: CASSLVGEGGYGYTF
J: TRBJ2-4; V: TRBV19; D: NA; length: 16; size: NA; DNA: TGTGCCAGTAGTATGACCAGGCAGTCTGGCAAAAACATTCAGTACTTC; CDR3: CASSMTRQSGKNIQYF
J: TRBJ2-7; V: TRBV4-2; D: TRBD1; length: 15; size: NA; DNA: TGTGCCAGCAGCCAAGGGACAGGGGGCGGCTACGAGCAGTACTTC; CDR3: CASSQGTGGGYEQYF
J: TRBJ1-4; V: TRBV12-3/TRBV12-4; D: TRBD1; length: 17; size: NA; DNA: TGTGCCAGCACGCTGACAGGGGGCGGGTCAACTAATGAAAAACTGTTTTTT; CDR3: CASTLTGGGSTNEKLFF
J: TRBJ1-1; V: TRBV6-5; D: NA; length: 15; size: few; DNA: TGTGCCAGCAGTTACGCACAGGGAATGAACACTGAAGCTTTCTTT; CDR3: CASSYAQGMNTEAFF
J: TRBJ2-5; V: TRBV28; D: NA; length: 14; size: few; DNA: TGTGCCAGCAGTTTGTGGGACGCTATAGAGACCCAGTACTTC; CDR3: CASSLWDAIETQYF
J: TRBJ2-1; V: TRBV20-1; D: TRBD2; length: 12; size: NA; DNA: TGCAGTGGCGGGAGAACCTACAATGAGCAGTTCTTC; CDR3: CSGGRTYNEQFF
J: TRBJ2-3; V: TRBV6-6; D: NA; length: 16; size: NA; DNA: TGTGCCAGGACGCTCCGCCCGGAGCGGGGCACAGATACGCAGTATTTT; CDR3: CARTLRPERGTDTQYF
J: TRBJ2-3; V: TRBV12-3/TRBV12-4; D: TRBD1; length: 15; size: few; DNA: TGTGCCAGCAGAACCAATCGGGACAGGGGGGATACGCAGTATTTT; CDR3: CASRTNRDRGDTQYF
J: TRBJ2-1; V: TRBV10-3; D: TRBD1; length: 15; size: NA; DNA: TGTGCCATCAGGCCCAACCCAGACAGGGAGAATGAGCAGTTCTTC; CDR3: CAIRPNPDRENEQFF
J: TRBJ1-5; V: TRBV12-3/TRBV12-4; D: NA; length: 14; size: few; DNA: TGTGCCAGCAGGGAGAAGGGTCGGAATCAGCCCCAGCATTTT; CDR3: CASREKGRNQPQHF
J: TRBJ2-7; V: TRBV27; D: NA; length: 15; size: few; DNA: TGTGCCAGCAGGAGAACCGGGACAAAGGTCTACGAGCAGTACTTC; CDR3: CASRRTGTKVYEQYF
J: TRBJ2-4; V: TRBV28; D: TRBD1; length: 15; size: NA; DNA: TGTGCCAGCAGGCCAGGGGGCGCCGCCAAAAACATTCAGTACTTC; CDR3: CASRPGGAAKNIQYF
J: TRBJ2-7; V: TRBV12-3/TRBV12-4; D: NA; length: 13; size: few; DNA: TGTGCCAGCAAATTAGGTGGCTCCTACGAGCAGTACTTC; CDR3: CASKLGGSYEQYF
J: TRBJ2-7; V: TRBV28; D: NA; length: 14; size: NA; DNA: TGTGCCAGCACCACAGTGGTATTAACCTACGAGCAGTACTTC; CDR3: CASTTVVLTYEQYF
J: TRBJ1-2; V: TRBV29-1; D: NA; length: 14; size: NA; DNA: TGCAGCGTCCCCCCAAGGACAGTCGGCTATGGCTACACCTTC; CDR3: CSVPPRTVGYGYTF
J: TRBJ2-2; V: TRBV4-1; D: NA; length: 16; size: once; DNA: TGCGCCAGCAGCCAAGATAGGTGGACCTTTACCGGGGAGCTGTTTTTT; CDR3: CASSQDRWTFTGELFF
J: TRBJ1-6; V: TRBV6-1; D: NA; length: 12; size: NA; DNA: TGTGCCACCCAGGGAGGTCTTTCACCCCTCCACTTT; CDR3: CATQGGLSPLHF
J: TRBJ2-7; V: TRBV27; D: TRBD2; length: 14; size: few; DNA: TGTGCCAGCAGTTTCCAGCGGGGTCCTTACGAGCAGTACTTC; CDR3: CASSFQRGPYEQYF
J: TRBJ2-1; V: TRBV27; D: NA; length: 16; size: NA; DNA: TGTGCCAGCAGTTTATTAGCCGGGGTAGCCTACAATGAGCAGTTCTTC; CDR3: CASSLLAGVAYNEQFF
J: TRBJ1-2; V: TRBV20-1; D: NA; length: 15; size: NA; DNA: TGCAGTGTTAGACGTCCGGGACGCCCGCACTATGGCTACACCTTC; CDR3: CSVRRPGRPHYGYTF
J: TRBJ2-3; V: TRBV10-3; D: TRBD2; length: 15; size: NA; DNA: TGTGCCACTGACTCGGGACTAGCGGGAGGCGATACGCAGTATTTT; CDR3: CATDSGLAGGDTQYF
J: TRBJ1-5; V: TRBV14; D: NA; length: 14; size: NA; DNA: TGTGCCAGCAGCCAAGGAATGGGTCTTGGGCCCCAGCATTTT; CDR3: CASSQGMGLGPQHF
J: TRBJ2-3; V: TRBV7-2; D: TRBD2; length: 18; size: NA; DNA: TGTGCCAGCAGCTTATGGGCGGGAGGGCCCCCCGACACAGATACGCAGTATTTT; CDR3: CASSLWAGGPPDTDTQYF
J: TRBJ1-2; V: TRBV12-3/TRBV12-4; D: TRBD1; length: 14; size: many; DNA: TGTGCCAGCAGTTTAGGGGAGGGGGCCGATGGCTACACCTTC; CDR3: CASSLGEGADGYTF
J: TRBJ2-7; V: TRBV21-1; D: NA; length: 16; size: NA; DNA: TGTGCCAGCAGCAAAGATGGCACAGCTAGTTCCTACGAGCAGTACTTC; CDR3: CASSKDGTASSYEQYF
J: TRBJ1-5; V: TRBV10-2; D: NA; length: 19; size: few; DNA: TGCGCCAGCAGTGAGAAGACGGGGCCCAGGACTTATAGCAATCAGCCCCAGCATTTT; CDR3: CASSEKTGPRTYSNQPQHF
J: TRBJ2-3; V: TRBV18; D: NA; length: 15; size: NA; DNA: TGTGCCAGCTCAGATGGGAGTGGCAGCACAGATACGCAGTATTTT; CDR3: CASSDGSGSTDTQYF
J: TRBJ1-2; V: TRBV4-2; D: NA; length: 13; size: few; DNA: TGTGCCAGCAGCCAAGATCCCCAGGGGGGCTACACCTTC; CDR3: CASSQDPQGGYTF
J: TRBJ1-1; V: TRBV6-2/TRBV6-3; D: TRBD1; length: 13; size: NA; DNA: TGTGCCACCCGACAGGGAGGTATCACTGAAGCTTTCTTT; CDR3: CATRQGGITEAFF
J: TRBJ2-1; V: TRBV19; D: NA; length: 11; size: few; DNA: TGTGCCAGTAGTATAGGCTGGGAGCAGTTCTTC; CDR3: CASSIGWEQFF
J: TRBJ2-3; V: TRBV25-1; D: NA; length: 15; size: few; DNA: TGTGCCAGCAGTGCTTACAGGTCTCGCACAGATACGCAGTATTTT; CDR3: CASSAYRSRTDTQYF
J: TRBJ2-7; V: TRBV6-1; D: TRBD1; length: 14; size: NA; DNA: TGTGCCAGCAGTACACAGGGGGGCCCCTACGAGCAGTACTTC; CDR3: CASSTQGGPYEQYF
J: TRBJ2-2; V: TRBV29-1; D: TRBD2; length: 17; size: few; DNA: TGCAGCGTTGTCCTACCTCGGGGGACTAGCGGGGCCGGGGAGCTGTTTTTT; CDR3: CSVVLPRGTSGAGELFF
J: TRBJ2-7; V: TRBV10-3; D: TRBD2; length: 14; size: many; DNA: TGTGCCATCAGCTCACTAGCGGGAGAAATGTCGCAGTACTTC; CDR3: CAISSLAGEMSQYF
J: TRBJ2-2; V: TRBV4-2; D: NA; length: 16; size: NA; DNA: TGTGCCAGCAGCCAGGAGGACAGTTCGAACACCGGGGAGCTGTTTTTT; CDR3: CASSQEDSSNTGELFF
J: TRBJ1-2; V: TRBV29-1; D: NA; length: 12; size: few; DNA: TGCAGCGTTGACAGGTCCGCCTATGGCTACACCTTC; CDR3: CSVDRSAYGYTF
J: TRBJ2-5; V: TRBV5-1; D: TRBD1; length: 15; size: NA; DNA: TGCGCCAGCAGCTTGAGACAGGGGGCAGAAGAGACCCAGTACTTC; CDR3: CASSLRQGAEETQYF
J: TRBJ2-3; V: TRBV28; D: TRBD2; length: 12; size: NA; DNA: TGTGCCAGCAGTTTGAGACTAGCGCGAATGTATTTT; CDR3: CASSLRLARMYF
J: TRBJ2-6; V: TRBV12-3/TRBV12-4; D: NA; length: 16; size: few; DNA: TGTGCCAGCAGTTTGCGAAGGGTGGTAGTAACGAACGTCCTGACTTTC; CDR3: CASSLRRVVVTNVLTF
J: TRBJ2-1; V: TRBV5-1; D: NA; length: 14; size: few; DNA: TGCGCCAGCAGCTTGGAACAGGGCATGTATGAGCAGTTCTTC; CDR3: CASSLEQGMYEQFF
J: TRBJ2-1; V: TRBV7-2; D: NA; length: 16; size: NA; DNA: TGTGCCAGCAGCTTAGCCCGGGACTCTTTCTACAATGAGCAGTTCTTC; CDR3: CASSLARDSFYNEQFF
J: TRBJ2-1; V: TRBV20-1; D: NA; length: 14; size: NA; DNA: TGCAGTGCTACCGGCGAGAGCTCCTACAATGAGCAGTTCTTC; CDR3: CSATGESSYNEQFF
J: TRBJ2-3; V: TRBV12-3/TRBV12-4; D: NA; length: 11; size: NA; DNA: TGTGCCACCATGATAGCAGATACGCAATATTTT; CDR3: CATMIADTQYF
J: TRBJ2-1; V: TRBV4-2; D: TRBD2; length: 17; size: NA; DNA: TGTGCCAGCAGCCAAGATCGGGCTAGCGGGAGTCTCGGTGAGCAGTTCTTC; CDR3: CASSQDRASGSLGEQFF
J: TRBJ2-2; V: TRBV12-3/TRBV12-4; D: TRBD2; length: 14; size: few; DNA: TGTGCCAGCAGTCAATTAGCGGGAGTCGGGGAGCTGTTTTTT; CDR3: CASSQLAGVGELFF
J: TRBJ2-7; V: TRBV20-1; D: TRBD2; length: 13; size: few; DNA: TGCAGTGCCCGTCGACTAGCGCGCTACGAGCAGTACTTC; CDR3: CSARRLARYEQYF
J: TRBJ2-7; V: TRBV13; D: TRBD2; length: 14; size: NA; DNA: TGTGCCAGCAGCTCACCGGGACTACCGTACGAGCAGTACTTC; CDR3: CASSSPGLPYEQYF